The entry below gives a single TCR beta chain sequence along with its context. This sample is part of a study of blood T cell repertoires in COVID-19. With 6 bases clipped from V and 3 bases from J, the junction kept 10 bases outside the gene matches. The CDR3 contains 15 residues. Germline V gene data show CDR1 as SNHLY and CDR2 as FYNNEI. Here immunoSEQ multiplex PCR was the method, and the copy in TCRdb shows in-frame clones only, minus some. The sample has roughly 430,000 clones; roughly 86% are singletons. V is TRBV2 and J is TRBJ2-7; 8 bases map to TRBD1. The TCR sequence derives from a woman between 40 and 50 years old with acute COVID-19. The sequencing input was PBMCs or T cells enriched from blood (not recorded which). The CDR3: CASSGGQGHHYEQYF. CDR3 coding DNA: TGTGCCAGCAGCGGAGGACAGGGCCACCACTACGAGCAGTACTTC.